This T cell receptor beta chain was recorded in a study of cytomegalovirus exposure and HLA in healthy donors. V lost 3 bases and J lost 3, with 9 bases in between. This CDR3 has 15 amino acids. Per germline, CDR1 MNHEY and CDR2 SVGAGI. On this clone: Its specificity is not known.

Study outcomes and limitations: Later on, a genetic analysis was performed. It linked a missense variant in DCLRE1C with V- and J-gene trimming of TCR beta. Donor immune exposure was known only as CMV serostatus. Indistinguishable V segments such as TRBV6-2 and TRBV6-3 were excluded.

With 60 Vbeta and 13 Jbeta primers, the PCR was carried out. The protocol was immunoSEQ multiplex PCR, while the TCRdb copy is restricted to in-frame clones and leaves out a portion. The sample yields 150,000 to 200,000 clones, around 72% seen once. The TCR sequence derives from a man aged 45 to 65 in good health and CMV-seronegative. The gene calls are TRBV6-5 and TRBJ1-6; D perhaps matches TRBD1 (5 bases). Source material: PBMCs. The CDR3 region is CASSYQGDYNSPLHF. The CDR3 DNA reads as TGTGCCAGCAGTTATCAGGGTGACTATAATTCACCCCTCCACTTT.